The entry that follows covers one TCR beta chain sequence. Its matching antigen is unknown. The data belong to a study of CD8 T cells in ankylosing spondylitis. Points from the study as a whole: Significant enrichment of disease-linked clones was reportedly seen in matched ankylosing spondylitis synovial fluid. In ankylosing spondylitis blood, a motif of roughly 8 highly homologous TCR beta variants appeared characteristic. Past research had described some motif variants in reactive arthritis synovial fluid and blood. Within peripheral blood, clones linked to disease were CD8+ and relatively rare.

With molecular barcodes, quantitative 5'-RACE was used to make the TCR beta libraries. TCRdb re-called the 5' RACE reads through MiXCR, storing one row per CDR3 protein. The data show 300,000 to 400,000 distinct CDR3 sequences, under 25% seen once. V lost 4 bases, J lost 2 bases, and 18 bases lay in between. The CDR3 extends over 16 amino acids. Germline V gene sequence: CDR1 LGHDT, CDR2 YNNKEL (reference sequence). The clonotype was recovered from a male donor with ankylosing spondylitis. The J gene is TRBJ2-7, the V gene TRBV3-1; weak D call: TRBD2 (5 bases). The sample comprised blood, either unsorted or a sorted T cell fraction (not recorded which). Here the CDR3 reads CASSPLLGRTPYEQYF. CDR3 bases: TGTGCCAGCAGCCCACTACTAGGAAGGACCCCCTACGAGCAGTACTTC.